This T cell receptor (beta chain) comes out of a study of T cell changes during pregnancy in multiple sclerosis. The CDR3 loop spans 15 amino acids. With 3 bases removed from V and 3 bases from J, the gap between germline ends came to 14 bases. In germline, CDR1 is MNHEY, CDR2 SVGAGI. Profiling relied on immunoSEQ multiplex PCR, and the TCRdb table lists in-frame clones only, not all of them. The table lists tens of thousands of clones, 88% of them singletons. The starting material was peripheral blood, obtained in the first trimester of pregnancy. The J gene is TRBJ1-1, the V gene TRBV6-5; D remains ambiguous. This clonotype was obtained from a female donor with multiple sclerosis, enrolled in a pregnancy study. DNA of the CDR3: TGTGCCAGCAGTTATACGGGGTCTTCCCACACTGAAGCTTTCTTT. Translated, it gives CASSYTGSSHTEAFF.